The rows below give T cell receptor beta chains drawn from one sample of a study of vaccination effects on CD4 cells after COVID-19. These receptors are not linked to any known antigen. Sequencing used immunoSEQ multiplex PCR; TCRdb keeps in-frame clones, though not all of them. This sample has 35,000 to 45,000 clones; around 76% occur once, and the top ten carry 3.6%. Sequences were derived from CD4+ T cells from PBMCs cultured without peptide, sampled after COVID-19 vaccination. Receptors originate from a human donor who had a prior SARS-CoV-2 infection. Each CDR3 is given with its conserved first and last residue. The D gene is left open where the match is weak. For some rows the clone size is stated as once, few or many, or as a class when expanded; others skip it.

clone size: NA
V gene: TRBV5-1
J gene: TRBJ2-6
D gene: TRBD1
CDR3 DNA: TGCGCCAGCAGCTTGAATCCACTCATGACAGGGGGTTACTCTGGGGCCAACGTCCTGACTTTC
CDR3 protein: CASSLNPLMTGGYSGANVLTF

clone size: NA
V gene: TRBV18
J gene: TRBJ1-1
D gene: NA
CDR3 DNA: TGTGCCAGCTCACCCTCAGGGACCACTGAAGCTTTCTTT
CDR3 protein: CASSPSGTTEAFF

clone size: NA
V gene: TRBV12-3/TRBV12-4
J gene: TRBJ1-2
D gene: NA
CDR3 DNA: TGTGCCAGCAGTTTCGTCGGGGCCTATGGCTACACCTTC
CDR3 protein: CASSFVGAYGYTF

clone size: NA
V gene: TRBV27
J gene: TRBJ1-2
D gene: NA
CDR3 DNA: TGTGCCAGCAGTTTAGCAGGGGCGGTGCGGGGCTACACCTTC
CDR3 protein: CASSLAGAVRGYTF

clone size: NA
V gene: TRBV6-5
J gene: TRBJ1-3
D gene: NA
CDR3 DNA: TGTGCCAGTATAATAGCCTCTGGAAACACCATATATTTT
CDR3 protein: CASIIASGNTIYF

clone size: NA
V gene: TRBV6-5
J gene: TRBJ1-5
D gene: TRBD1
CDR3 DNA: TGTTCCAGCAGGGGGACAGGCAATCAGCCCCAGCATTTT
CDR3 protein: CSSRGTGNQPQHF

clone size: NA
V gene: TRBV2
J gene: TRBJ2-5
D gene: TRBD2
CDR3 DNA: TGTGCCAGCAGCTACACTAGCGGACAAGAGACCCAGTACTTC
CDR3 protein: CASSYTSGQETQYF

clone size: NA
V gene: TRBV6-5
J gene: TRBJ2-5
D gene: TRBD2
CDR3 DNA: TGTGCCAGCAGTTTAAGCGGGAGCACCGAGGAGACCCAGTACTTC
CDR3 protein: CASSLSGSTEETQYF

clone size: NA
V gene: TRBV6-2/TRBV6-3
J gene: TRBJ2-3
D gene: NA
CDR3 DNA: TGTGCCAGCAGTTACTATGACCGAACGGGCACAGATACGCAGTATTTT
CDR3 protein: CASSYYDRTGTDTQYF

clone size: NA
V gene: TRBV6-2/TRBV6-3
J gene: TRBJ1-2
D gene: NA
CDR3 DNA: TGTGCCAGCAGTTACAGGGGTATATATGGCTACACCTTC
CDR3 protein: CASSYRGIYGYTF

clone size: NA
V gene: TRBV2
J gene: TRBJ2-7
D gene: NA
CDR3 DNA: TGTGCCACCGGAGGGATTTTTGGCTACGAGCAGTACTTC
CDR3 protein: CATGGIFGYEQYF

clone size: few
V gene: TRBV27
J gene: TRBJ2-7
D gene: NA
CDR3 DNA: TGTGCCAGCAGCTCCAACCGACAGGTTCCTACCTACGAGCAGTACTTC
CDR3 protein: CASSSNRQVPTYEQYF

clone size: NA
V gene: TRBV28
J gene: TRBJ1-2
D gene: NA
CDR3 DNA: TGTGCCAGCACTGATCATAGAGTCTATGGCTACACCTTC
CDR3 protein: CASTDHRVYGYTF

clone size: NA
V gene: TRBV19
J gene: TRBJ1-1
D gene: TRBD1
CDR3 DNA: TGTGCCAGTAGTATAAGTAGTCTTTGGGACAGGGGAATCCCGAACACTGAAGCTTTCTTT
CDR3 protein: CASSISSLWDRGIPNTEAFF

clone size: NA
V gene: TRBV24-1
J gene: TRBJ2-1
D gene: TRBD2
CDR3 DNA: TGTGCCACCAGTGACACTACCCATTACGGGAGGAAGGGTGTTGAGCAGTTCTTC
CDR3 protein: CATSDTTHYGRKGVEQFF

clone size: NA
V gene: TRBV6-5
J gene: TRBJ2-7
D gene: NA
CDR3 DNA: TGTGCCAGCAGTCCACGACACGGAACCTACGAGCAGTACTTC
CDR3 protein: CASSPRHGTYEQYF

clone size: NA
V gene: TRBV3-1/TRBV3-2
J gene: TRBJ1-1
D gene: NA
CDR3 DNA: TGTGCCAGCAGCCAAAACCGGGACACTAGGAACACTGAAGCTTTCTTT
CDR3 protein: CASSQNRDTRNTEAFF

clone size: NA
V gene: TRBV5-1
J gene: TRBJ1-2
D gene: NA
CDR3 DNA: TGCGCCAGCAGGAAGGGGGGAGAAGATGGCTACACCTTC
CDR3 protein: CASRKGGEDGYTF

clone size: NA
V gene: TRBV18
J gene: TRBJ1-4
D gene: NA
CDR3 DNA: TGTGCCAGCTCACCACCATCCAGCGGGCCCCGTGCGGGACTGTTTTTT
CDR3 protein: CASSPPSSGPRAGLFF

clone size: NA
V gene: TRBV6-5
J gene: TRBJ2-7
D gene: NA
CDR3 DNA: TGTGCCAGCAGTTACGGGCCGCTACCCACCTACGAGCAGTACTTC
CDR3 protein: CASSYGPLPTYEQYF

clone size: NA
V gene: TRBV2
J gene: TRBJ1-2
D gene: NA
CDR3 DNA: TGTGCCAGCACTTCGGGGGGCCATGGCTACACCTTC
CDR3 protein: CASTSGGHGYTF

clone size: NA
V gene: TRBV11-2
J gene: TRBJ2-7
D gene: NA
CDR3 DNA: TGTGCCAGCAGCTTGGCCTTCCAAAGCCACTACGAGCAGTACTTC
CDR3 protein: CASSLAFQSHYEQYF

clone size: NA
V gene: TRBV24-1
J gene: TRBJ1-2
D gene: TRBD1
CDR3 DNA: TGTGCCACCAGTGTACAGGGGGCCGAGGTCTCCTATGGCTACACCTTC
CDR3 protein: CATSVQGAEVSYGYTF

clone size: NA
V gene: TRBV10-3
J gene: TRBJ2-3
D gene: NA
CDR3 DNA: TGTGCCATCAGTGCTCATAGCTCATATACGCAGTATTTT
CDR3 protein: CAISAHSSYTQYF

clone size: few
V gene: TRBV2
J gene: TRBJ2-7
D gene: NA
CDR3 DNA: TGTGCCAGCAAAGTGAGTGGTCTACGGACCTACGAGCAGTACTTC
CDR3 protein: CASKVSGLRTYEQYF

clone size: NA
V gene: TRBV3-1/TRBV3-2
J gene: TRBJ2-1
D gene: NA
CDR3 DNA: TGTGCCAGCAGCCAACTAGGGGGGGCCGATGAGCAGTTCTTC
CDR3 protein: CASSQLGGADEQFF

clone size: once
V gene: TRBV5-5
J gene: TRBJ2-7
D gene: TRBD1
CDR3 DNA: TGTGCCAGCAGCGGGACCGGGACAGGGATCTACGAGCAGTACTTC
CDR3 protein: CASSGTGTGIYEQYF

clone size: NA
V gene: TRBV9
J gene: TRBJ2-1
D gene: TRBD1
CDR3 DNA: TGTGCCAGCAGCGGCCGGGACAGGGGGTATAATGAGCAGTTCTTC
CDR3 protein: CASSGRDRGYNEQFF

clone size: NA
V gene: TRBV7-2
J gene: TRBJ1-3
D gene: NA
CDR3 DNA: TGTGCCAGCAGCTCAGTAGGGATTGGAAACACCATATATTTT
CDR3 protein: CASSSVGIGNTIYF

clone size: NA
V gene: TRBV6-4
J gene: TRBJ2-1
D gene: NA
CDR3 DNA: TGTGCCAGCAGTGTGTTTGGTCGGGGGTTCGATGAGCAGTTCTTC
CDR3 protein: CASSVFGRGFDEQFF

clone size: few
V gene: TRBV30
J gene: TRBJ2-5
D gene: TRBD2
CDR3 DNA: TGTGCCTATGACGCTGCGGGAGTGAGGGAGACCCAGTACTTC
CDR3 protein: CAYDAAGVRETQYF

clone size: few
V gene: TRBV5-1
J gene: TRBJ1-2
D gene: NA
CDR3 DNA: TGCGCCAGCAGCTTTACGCAGGACTATGGCTACACCTTC
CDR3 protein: CASSFTQDYGYTF

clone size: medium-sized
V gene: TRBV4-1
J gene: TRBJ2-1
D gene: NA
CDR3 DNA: TGCGCCAGCAGCCGAGGGGGGCGGGCGGGAGAAAATGAGCAGTTCTTC
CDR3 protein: CASSRGGRAGENEQFF

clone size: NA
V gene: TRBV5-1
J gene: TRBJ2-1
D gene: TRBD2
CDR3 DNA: TGCGCCAGCAGCTTGCTAGCGGGAGGATCTCTCAATGAGCAGTTCTTC
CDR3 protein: CASSLLAGGSLNEQFF

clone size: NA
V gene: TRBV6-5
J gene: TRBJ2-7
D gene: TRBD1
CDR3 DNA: TGTGCCAGCAGAATAGAGACAGGGACCTACGAGCAGTACTTC
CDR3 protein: CASRIETGTYEQYF

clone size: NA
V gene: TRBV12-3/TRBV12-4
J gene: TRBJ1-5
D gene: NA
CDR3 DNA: TGTGCCAGTTCCCGGAAAGATCAGCCCCAGCATTTT
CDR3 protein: CASSRKDQPQHF

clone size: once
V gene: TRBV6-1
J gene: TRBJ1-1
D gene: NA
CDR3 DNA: TGTGCCAGCAGTGAAAGGCAGCCCCCTGGGGGATATGAAGCTTTCTTT
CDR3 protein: CASSERQPPGGYEAFF

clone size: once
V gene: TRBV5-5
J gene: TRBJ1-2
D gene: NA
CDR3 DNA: TGTGCCAGCAGCTTGGTAATCGGGGGCTATGGCTACACCTTC
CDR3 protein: CASSLVIGGYGYTF

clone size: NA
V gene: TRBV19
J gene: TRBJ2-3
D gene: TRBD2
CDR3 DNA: TGTGCCAGTGGTAGCGGGTTAGGCACAGATACGCAGTATTTT
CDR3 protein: CASGSGLGTDTQYF

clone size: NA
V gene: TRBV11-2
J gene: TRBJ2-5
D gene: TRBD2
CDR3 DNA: TGTGCCAGCAGCTTAGCCCGGGACTACTACCAAGAGACCCAGTACTTC
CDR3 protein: CASSLARDYYQETQYF

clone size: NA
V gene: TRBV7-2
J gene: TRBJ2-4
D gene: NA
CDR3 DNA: TGTGCCAGCAGCTCAGTGGCTAGACCCAAAAACATTCAGTACTTC
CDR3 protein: CASSSVARPKNIQYF

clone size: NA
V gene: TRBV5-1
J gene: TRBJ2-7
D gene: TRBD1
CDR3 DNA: TGCGCCAGCAGCTGGATAGGGGGCGGATACGAGCAGTACTTC
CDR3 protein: CASSWIGGGYEQYF

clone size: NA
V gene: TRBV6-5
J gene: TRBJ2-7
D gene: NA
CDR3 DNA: TGTGCCAGCAGTTACGGTGGTACGACCTCTTTTGAGCAGTACTTC
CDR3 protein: CASSYGGTTSFEQYF

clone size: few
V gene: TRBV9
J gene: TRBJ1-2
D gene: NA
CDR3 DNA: TGTGCCAGCAGCGTGGACATTAACTATGGCTACACCTTC
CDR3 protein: CASSVDINYGYTF

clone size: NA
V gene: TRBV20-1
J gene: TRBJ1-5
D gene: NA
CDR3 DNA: TGCAGTGCTAGTGGTAGATATCAGCCCCAGCATTTT
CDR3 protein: CSASGRYQPQHF

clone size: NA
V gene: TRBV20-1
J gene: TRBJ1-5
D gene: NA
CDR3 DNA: TGCAGTGCTAGTCGAGGGTTCAATCAGCCCCAGCATTTT
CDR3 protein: CSASRGFNQPQHF

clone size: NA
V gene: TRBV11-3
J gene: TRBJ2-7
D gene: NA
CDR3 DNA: TGTGCCAGCAGCTTAGAAGGGGGGGCCGGGGAGCTCTACGAGCAGTACTTC
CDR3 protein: CASSLEGGAGELYEQYF

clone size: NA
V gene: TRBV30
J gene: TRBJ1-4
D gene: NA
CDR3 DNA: TGTGCCTGGGCCCACCCCACAGGGACGGTCAATGAAAAACTGTTTTTT
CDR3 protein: CAWAHPTGTVNEKLFF

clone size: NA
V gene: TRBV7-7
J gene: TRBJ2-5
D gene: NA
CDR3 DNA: TGTGCTACCAGGGGCGGGAATCAAGAGACCCAGTACTTC
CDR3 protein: CATRGGNQETQYF

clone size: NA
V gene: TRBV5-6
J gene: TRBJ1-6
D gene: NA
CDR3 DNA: TGTGCCAGCAGCTTGGCCAAAGAGGGTTACTCCTATAATTCACCCCTCCACTTT
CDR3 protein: CASSLAKEGYSYNSPLHF

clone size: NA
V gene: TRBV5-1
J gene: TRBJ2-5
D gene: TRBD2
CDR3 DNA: TGCGCCAGCAGCCGGGACTATCAAGAGACCCAGTACTTC
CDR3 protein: CASSRDYQETQYF

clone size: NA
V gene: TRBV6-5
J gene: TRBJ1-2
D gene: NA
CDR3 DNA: TGTGCCAGCAGTTACGCTATCGGGGATGGCTACACCTTC
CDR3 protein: CASSYAIGDGYTF

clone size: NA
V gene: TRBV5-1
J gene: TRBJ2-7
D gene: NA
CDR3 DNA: TGCGCCAGCAGCCCCCGTGGAGGGAGTTTCTACGAGCAGTACTTC
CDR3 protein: CASSPRGGSFYEQYF

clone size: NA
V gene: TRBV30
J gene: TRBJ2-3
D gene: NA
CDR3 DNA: TGTGCCTGGAGAAGACAGGTTATATCGGATACGCAGTATTTT
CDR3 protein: CAWRRQVISDTQYF

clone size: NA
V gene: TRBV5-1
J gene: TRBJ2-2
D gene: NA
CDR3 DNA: TGCGCCAGCAGCTGGAACACTGGAGCGAACACCGGGGAGCTGTTTTTT
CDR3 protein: CASSWNTGANTGELFF

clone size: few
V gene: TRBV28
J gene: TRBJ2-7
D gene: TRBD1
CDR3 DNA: TGTGCCAGCAGCCGGACAGGGGGGCTTGTGGAGCAGTACTTC
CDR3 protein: CASSRTGGLVEQYF

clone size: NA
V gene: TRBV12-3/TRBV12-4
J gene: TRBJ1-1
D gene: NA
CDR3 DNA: TGTGCCAGCAGTTTAGATGGAGGTGAAGCTTTCTTT
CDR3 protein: CASSLDGGEAFF